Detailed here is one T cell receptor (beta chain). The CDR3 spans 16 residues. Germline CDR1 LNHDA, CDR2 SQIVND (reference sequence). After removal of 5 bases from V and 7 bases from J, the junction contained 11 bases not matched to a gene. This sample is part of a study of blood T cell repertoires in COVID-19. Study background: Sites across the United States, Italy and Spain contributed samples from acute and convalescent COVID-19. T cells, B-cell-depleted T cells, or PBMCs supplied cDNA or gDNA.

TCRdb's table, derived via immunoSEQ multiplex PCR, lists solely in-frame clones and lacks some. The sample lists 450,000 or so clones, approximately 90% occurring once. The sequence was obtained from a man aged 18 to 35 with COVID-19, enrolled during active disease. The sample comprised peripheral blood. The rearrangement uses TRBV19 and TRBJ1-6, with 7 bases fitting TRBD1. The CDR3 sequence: CASSSRPGQKNSPLHF. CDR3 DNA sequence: TGTGCCAGTAGTTCAAGACCGGGACAGAAAAATTCACCCCTCCACTTT. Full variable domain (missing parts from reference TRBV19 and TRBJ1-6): DGGITQSPKYLFRKEGQNVTLSCEQNLNHDAMYWYRQDPGQGLRLIYYSQIVNDFQKGDIAEGYSVSREKKESFPLTVTSAQKNPTAFYLCASSSRPGQKNSPLHFGNGTRLTVT.